The present T cell receptor (beta chain) was sequenced within a study of blood T cell repertoires in COVID-19. Study-level information: The United States, Italy and Spain supplied acute and convalescent COVID-19 samples. T cells, B-cell-depleted T cells, or PBMCs provided the cDNA or gDNA that served as material.

Authors' methods: Amplified reference gene primers provided the basis for estimating nucleated cell counts. Method: immunoSEQ multiplex PCR; TCRdb's copy keeps in-frame clones and lacks some. Clone size and V and J calls were adopted from that table, with D and trimming inferred from the DNA. The sample records roughly 200,000 clones, around 87% being singletons. Germline CDR1 reads SGDLS; CDR2 reads YYNGEE. V was clipped by 3 bases and J by 5 bases; unmatched bases: 6. The length of the CDR3 is 15 residues. This sequence joins TRBV9 and TRBJ1-5; 9 positions agree with TRBD1. The material sequenced was peripheral blood. The receptor's source is a man in his 60s with acute or convalescent COVID-19. The CDR3 DNA reads TGTGCCAGCAGCGCCGGGACAGGGACTCATCAGCCCCAGCATTTT. Translated, it gives CASSAGTGTHQPQHF.